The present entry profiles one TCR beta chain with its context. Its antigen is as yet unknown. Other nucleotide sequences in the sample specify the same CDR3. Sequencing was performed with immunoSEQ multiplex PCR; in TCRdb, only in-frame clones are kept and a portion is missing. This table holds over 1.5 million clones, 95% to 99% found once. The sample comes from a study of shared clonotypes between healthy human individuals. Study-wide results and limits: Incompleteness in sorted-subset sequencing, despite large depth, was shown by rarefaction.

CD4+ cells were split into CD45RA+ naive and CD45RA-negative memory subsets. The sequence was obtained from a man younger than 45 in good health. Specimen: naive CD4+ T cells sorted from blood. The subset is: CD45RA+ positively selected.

The chain's CDR3 is CASTGGYEQYF. In DNA form, the CDR3 reads TGTGCCAGCACCGGGGGCTACGAGCAGTACTTC. The chain employs TRBV6-5 and TRBJ2-7; D might be TRBD2 (6 bases). The CDR3 runs 11 residues. The germline gives CDR1 MNHEY, CDR2 SVGAGI. The V and J ends lost 7 bases and 3 bases respectively, with 7 bases between them.